This T cell receptor (beta chain) was recovered during a study of blood T cell repertoires in COVID-19. Study overall: There were acute and convalescent COVID-19 samples, and they came from the United States, Italy and Spain. Sources were T cells, B-cell-depleted T cells, or PBMCs; the material itself was cDNA or gDNA.

CDR3 length: 20 residues. The germline CDR1 and CDR2 sequences are WNHNN and SYGVQD (reference sequence). Trimming stripped 5 bases from V and 2 bases from J, with 28 bases between. Study processing details: Quantification of nucleated cells was approximated via reference gene primer amplification. Using immunoSEQ multiplex PCR, the repertoire was profiled, and TCRdb retains in-frame clones only, with some absent. That table gives V, J and clone size, and the DNA gave D and trimming. Of some 190,000 clones listed, approximately 90% were seen once; the top ten hold approximately 4.5%. This receptor was taken from a human donor in a cohort sampled during active COVID-19. The chain is built from TRBV10-1 and TRBJ2-1; weak D call: TRBD1 (8 bases). The sample taken for sequencing was peripheral blood. The CDR3 DNA reads TGCGCCAGCAGTCACGGACAGGGAGCTTGGGCGGGAGATCCCTACAATGAGCAGTTCTTC. Its protein is CASSHGQGAWAGDPYNEQFF.